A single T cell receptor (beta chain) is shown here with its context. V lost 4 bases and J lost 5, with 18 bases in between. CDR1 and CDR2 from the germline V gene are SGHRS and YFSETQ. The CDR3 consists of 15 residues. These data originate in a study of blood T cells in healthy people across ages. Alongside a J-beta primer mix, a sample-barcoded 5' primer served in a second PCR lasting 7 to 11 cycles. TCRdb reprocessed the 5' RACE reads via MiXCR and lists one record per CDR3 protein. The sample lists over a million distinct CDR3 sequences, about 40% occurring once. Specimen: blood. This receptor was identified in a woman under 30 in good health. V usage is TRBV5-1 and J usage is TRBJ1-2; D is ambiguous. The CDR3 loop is CASSESIGIFYGYTF. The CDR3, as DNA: TGCGCCAGCAGCGAATCAATCGGGATCTTTTATGGCTACACCTTC. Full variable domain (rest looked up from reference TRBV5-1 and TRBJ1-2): KAGVTQTPRYLIKTRGQQVTLSCSPISGHRSVSWYQQTPGQGLQFLFEYFSETQRNKGNFPGRFSGRQFSNSRSEMNVSTLELGDSALYLCASSESIGIFYGYTFGSGTRLTVV.